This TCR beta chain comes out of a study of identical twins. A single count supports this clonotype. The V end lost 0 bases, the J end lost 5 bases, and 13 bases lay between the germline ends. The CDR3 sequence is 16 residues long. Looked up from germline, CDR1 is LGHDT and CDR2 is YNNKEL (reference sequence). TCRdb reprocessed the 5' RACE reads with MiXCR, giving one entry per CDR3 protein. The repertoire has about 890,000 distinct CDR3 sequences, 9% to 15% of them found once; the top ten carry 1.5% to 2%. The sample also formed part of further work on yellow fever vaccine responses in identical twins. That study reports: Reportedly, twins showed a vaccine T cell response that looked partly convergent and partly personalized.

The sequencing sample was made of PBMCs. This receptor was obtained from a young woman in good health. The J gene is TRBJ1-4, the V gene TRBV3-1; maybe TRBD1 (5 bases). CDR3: CASSQEMTALNEKLFF. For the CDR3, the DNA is TGTGCCAGCAGCCAAGAAATGACAGCCTTAAATGAAAAACTGTTTTTT.